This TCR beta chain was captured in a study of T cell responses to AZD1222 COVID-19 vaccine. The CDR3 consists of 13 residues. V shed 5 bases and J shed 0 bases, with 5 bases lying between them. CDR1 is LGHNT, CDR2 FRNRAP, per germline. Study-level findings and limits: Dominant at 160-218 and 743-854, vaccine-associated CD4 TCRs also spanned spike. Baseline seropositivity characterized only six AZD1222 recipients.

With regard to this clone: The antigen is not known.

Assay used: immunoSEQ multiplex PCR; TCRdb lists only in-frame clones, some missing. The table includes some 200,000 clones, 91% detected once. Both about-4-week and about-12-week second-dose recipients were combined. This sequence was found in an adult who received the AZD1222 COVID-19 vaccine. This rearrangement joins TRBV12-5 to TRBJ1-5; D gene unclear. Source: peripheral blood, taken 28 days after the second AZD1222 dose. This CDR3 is CASGRDSNQPQHF. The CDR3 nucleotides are TGTGCTAGTGGTCGAGATAGCAATCAGCCCCAGCATTTT.